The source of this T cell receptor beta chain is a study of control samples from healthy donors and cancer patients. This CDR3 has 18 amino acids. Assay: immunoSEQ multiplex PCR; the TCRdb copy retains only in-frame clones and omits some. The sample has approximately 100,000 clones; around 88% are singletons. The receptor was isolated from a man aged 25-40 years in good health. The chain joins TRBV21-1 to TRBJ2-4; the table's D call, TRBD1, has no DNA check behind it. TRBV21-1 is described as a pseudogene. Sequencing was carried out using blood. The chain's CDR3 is CASSKEKATGIAKNIQYF. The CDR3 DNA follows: TGTGCCAGCAGCAAGGAAAAGGCGACAGGAATAGCCAAAAACATTCAGTACTTC.